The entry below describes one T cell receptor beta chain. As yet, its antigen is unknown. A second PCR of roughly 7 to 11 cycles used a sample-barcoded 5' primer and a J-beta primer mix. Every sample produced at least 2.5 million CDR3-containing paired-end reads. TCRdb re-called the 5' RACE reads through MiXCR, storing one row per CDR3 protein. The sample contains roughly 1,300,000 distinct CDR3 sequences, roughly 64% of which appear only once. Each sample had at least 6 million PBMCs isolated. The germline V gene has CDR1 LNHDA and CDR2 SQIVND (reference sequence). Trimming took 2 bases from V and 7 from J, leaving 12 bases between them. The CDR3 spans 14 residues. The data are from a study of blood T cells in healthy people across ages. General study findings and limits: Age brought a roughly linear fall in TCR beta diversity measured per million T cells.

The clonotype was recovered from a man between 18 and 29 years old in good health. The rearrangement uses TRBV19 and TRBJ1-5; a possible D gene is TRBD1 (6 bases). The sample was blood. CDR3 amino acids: CASSIRAGAQPQHF. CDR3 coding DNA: TGTGCCAGTAGTATAAGGGCAGGGGCCCAGCCCCAGCATTTT.